This is a list of T cell receptor beta chains from one sample in a study of cytomegalovirus exposure and HLA in healthy donors. Here immunoSEQ multiplex PCR was the method, and the copy in TCRdb shows in-frame clones only, minus some. The sample holds approximately 100,000 clones, approximately 77% seen once. Source material: PBMCs. The receptors were sampled from a male donor in good health and CMV-seropositive. CDR3s include the opening cysteine and the closing phenylalanine or tryptophan. The D gene is left open where the match is weak. Clone size is given for some rows only: seen once, a few or many times, or a class if the clone is expanded.

v_call,cdr3_length,clone_size,d_call,j_call,cdr3_aa,cdr3_nt
TRBV4-3,13,NA,NA,TRBJ2-1,CASSPGLGTEQFF,TGCGCCAGCAGCCCCGGACTCGGGACAGAGCAGTTCTTC
TRBV4-3,17,NA,NA,TRBJ1-1,CASSQGGAGRGNTEAFF,TGCGCCAGCAGCCAAGGAGGTGCGGGTCGGGGGAACACTGAAGCTTTCTTT
TRBV25-1,15,NA,TRBD1,TRBJ1-1,CASSTRQGANTEAFF,TGTGCCAGCAGTACCCGACAGGGTGCAAACACTGAAGCTTTCTTT
TRBV15,12,NA,NA,TRBJ2-4,CATSRGPNIQYF,TGTGCCACCAGCAGAGGTCCGAACATTCAGTACTTC
TRBV5-4,15,NA,NA,TRBJ1-4,CASSLQGEGDEKLFF,TGTGCCAGCAGCCTCCAGGGTGAGGGGGATGAAAAACTGTTTTTT
TRBV9,15,NA,NA,TRBJ1-3,CASSEDGLSGNTIYF,TGTGCCAGCAGCGAGGACGGACTCTCTGGAAACACCATATATTTT
TRBV7-2,13,NA,NA,TRBJ1-1,CASSRAGRTEAFF,TGTGCCAGCAGCCGAGCAGGGAGGACTGAAGCTTTCTTT
TRBV7-2,15,NA,TRBD1,TRBJ2-2,CASSTGTANTGELFF,TGTGCCAGCAGCACGGGGACAGCTAACACCGGGGAGCTGTTTTTT
TRBV5-1,13,few,NA,TRBJ1-1,CASSLEGHSEAFF,TGCGCCAGCAGCTTGGAGGGACACTCTGAAGCTTTCTTT
TRBV25-1,18,NA,TRBD1,TRBJ2-7,CASGKEGQSGGYYYEQYF,TGTGCCAGCGGAAAGGAGGGGCAGTCAGGGGGCTACTACTACGAGCAGTACTTC
TRBV18,15,NA,NA,TRBJ2-7,CASSPGLSISYEQYF,TGTGCCAGCTCCCCTGGACTTTCGATCTCCTACGAGCAGTACTTC
TRBV10-1,15,few,NA,TRBJ1-1,CASSARQRGNTEAFF,TGCGCCAGCAGTGCCCGCCAGAGAGGGAACACTGAAGCTTTCTTT
TRBV2,15,few,TRBD1,TRBJ1-5,CASSPQGASNQPQHF,TGTGCCAGCAGCCCTCAGGGGGCTAGCAATCAGCCCCAGCATTTT
TRBV11-2,14,few,NA,TRBJ1-2,CASSLAGREHGYTF,TGTGCCAGCAGCTTAGCAGGAAGGGAGCATGGCTACACCTTC
TRBV5-1,16,NA,NA,TRBJ2-6,CASSLGSGTGANVLTF,TGCGCCAGCAGCTTGGGATCAGGGACTGGGGCCAACGTCCTGACTTTC
TRBV29-1,14,NA,TRBD2,TRBJ2-7,CSVAAGVGAYEQYF,TGCAGCGTCGCCGCGGGGGTTGGTGCGTACGAGCAGTACTTC
TRBV11-2,12,NA,NA,TRBJ2-5,CASSLRKETQYF,TGTGCCAGCAGTCTACGAAAAGAGACCCAGTACTTC